This TCR beta chain was identified during a study of CD8 T cells in Susac syndrome. When the RNA was reverse transcribed, random hexamers were used with an input of roughly 0.45 to 1 ug. The TCR beta CDR3 was amplified by immunoSEQ multiplex PCR across 54 Vbeta, 13 Jbeta. One entry per CDR3 protein, called by TCRdb with MiXCR from the immunoSEQ multiplex PCR reads. The profile shows some 190,000 distinct CDR3 sequences, around 95% of them singletons. This clonotype originated in a human donor in good health. The sequenced material came from CD4+ T cells from PBMCs.

In nucleotides, the CDR3 is TGTGCCAGCCACGGCCAGAGCACTGAAGCTTTCTTT. Its protein is CASHGQSTEAFF. The chain joins TRBV3-1 to TRBJ1-1; D is uncertain. CDR1 is LGHDT, CDR2 YNNKEL, per germline (reference sequence). The V gene lost 8 bases and the J gene lost 4 bases, with 11 bases spanning the gap. The CDR3 length is 12 residues.